What follows is one T cell receptor (beta chain) and its context. The data belong to a study of T cell changes during pregnancy in multiple sclerosis. The V gene lost 3 bases and the J gene lost 3 bases, with 16 bases spanning the gap. The CDR3 extends over 16 amino acids. Germline CDR1 is SGHKS and CDR2 is YYEKEE (reference sequence). Using immunoSEQ multiplex PCR, the repertoire was profiled, and TCRdb retains in-frame clones only, with some absent. The sample lists under 95,000 clones, over 80% seen once, with 0.4% to 0.45% in the top ten. The source is a female donor with multiple sclerosis, enrolled in a pregnancy study. The source material was CD4+ T cells from peripheral blood mononuclear cells, sampled before pregnancy. This chain uses TRBV5-5 with TRBJ1-3, with D tentatively TRBD1 (5 bases). CDR3 loop: CASSSRDSVIGNTIYF. The CDR3 region has the DNA TGTGCCAGCAGCTCACGGGACTCAGTAATTGGAAACACCATATATTTT.